This TCR beta chain was recorded in a study of cytomegalovirus exposure and HLA in healthy donors. V lost 2 bases and J lost 4; bases outside the gene matches: 6. Germline-derived CDR1 and CDR2 are MNHNS and SASEGT. CDR3 size: 15 residues. It was with 60 Vbeta and 13 Jbeta primers that the PCR ran. The protocol was immunoSEQ multiplex PCR, while the TCRdb copy is restricted to in-frame clones and leaves out a portion. The table lists around 260,000 clones, about four fifths of them singletons. The TCR sequence derives from a girl aged 2 to 9 in good health and CMV-seronegative. This rearrangement joins TRBV6-1 to TRBJ1-1, with 8 bases aligning to TRBD1. Sequences were obtained from PBMCs. Here the CDR3 DNA reads TGTGCCAGCAGTGAAACAGGGGGGATGAGCACTGAAGCTTTCTTT. Encoded protein: CASSETGGMSTEAFF.